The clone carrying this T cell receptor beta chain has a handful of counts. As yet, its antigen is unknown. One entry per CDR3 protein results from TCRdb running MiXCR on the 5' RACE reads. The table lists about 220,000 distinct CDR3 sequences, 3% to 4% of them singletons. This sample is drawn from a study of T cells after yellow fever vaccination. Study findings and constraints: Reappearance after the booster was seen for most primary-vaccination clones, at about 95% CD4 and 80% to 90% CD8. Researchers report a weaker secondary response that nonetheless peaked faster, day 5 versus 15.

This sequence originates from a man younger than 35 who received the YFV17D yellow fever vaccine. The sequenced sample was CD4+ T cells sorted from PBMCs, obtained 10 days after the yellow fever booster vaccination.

CDR3 DNA: TGTGCCAGCAGCTCGGGGAACGAAAACATTCAGTACTTC. It encodes CASSSGNENIQYF. This rearrangement joins TRBV11-2 to TRBJ2-4; the D gene is possibly TRBD2 (5 bases). In germline, CDR1 is SGHAT, CDR2 FQNNGV. V lost 4 bases and J 5 bases, leaving 9 bases between the germline ends. The CDR3 consists of 13 residues. Combining the CDR3 with reference TRBV11-2 and TRBJ2-4 gives the whole variable domain EAGVAQSPRYKIIEKRQSVAFWCNPISGHATLYWYQQILGQGPKLLIQFQNNGVVDDSQLPKDRFSAERLKGVDSTLKIQPAKLEDSAVYLCASSSGNENIQYFGAGTRLSVL.